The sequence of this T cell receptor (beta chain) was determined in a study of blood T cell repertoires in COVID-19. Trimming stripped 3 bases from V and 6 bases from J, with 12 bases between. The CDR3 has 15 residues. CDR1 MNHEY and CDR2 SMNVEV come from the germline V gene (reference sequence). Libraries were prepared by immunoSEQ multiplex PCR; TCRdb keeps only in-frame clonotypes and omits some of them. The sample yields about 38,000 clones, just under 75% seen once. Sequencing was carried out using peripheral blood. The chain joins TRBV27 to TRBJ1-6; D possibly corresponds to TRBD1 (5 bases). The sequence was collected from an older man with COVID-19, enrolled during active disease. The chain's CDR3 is CASSLVRALNSPLHF. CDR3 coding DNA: TGTGCCAGCAGTTTGGTCAGGGCCCTTAATTCACCCCTCCACTTT.